This T cell receptor beta chain was sequenced in a study of vaccination effects on CD4 cells after COVID-19 (dated 2022 in TCRdb). Some background on the complete study: To identify antigen-specific CD4+ T cell clonotypes by their expansion, the ViraFEST assay first stimulated PBMC with viral peptide pools and then applied TCR sequencing. Across the study, the median time from the second dose to post-vaccine sampling was 72 days (range 14 to 241). Approximately 2 million PBMC per well were cultured with roughly 10 ug/ml peptides in IMDM containing approximately 4.6% human AB serum, approximately 9.1 IU/ml IL-2 and gentamicin. The study compared SARS-CoV-2 spike-specific CD4+ TCR repertoires before and after mRNA vaccination in COVID-19 convalescent patients and infection-naive vaccine recipients. Altogether, roughly 10 COVID-19 convalescent patients and 4 SARS-CoV-2-naive healthy vaccine recipients made up the full study. Cultures from other donors in the study were sequenced with the Oncomine TCR Beta short-read assay on an Illumina iSeq 100.

V and J are trimmed by 7 bases and 9 bases, and the gene matches miss 11 bases of the junction. The CDR3 sequence holds 15 residues, the cysteine and phenylalanine included. CDR3 DNA only is kept here, 45 bases in frame from base 1. The germline V gene gives CDR1 as MNHEY and CDR2 as SVGAGI. Comments on this clone: There is no known antigen for this receptor. Base qualities are not at hand, and no much larger clone is one base apart.

Libraries were prepared through the immunoSEQ multiplex PCR assay. DNA from the cultured and isolated CD4+ T cells underwent TCR beta CDR3 sequencing. As for the authors' bioinformatics: The analysis removed non-productive TCR sequences, trimmed reads to the CDR3 region, and retained only CDR3s that were 7 or more amino acids long. The MANAFEST web app was used to identify antigen-specific clonotypes by comparing expansion in peptide wells with expansion in reference cultures. To be called positive, a clone needed expansion at FDR<0.05 compared with the reference and with all other wells, an odds ratio greater than 5, and a frequency greater than 0.1% in two replicate wells. A clonotype was defined as cross-reactive if the clonotype was significantly expanded both in SARS-CoV-2 spike wells and in at least one common cold coronavirus spike condition. Using the stringdist R package, CDR3 similarity was measured by Levenshtein distance, and unrooted trees were constructed with ape in R 3.6.1. TCRdb provides this immuneACCESS table in a form limited to in-frame rearrangements. Some clones are lacking; in checked studies, under half of them reflect an unresolved V gene, and why the rest are absent is not known. V, J and clone size were drawn from that table, and D and trimming were deduced from the DNA. For this sample the table gives about 40,000 clones, of which 55% to 80% were detected only once. The ten largest clones capture roughly 8% of the sample.

After about 10 days of culture, CD4+ T cells were isolated with the EasySep CD4+ T cell isolation kit. Each participant got two doses of an mRNA SARS-CoV-2 vaccine, either BNT162b2 or mRNA-1273. Healthy vaccine recipients had no prior SARS-CoV-2 infection, confirmed by negative nucleocapsid antibodies before and after vaccination. Half of the culture medium was replaced with fresh IL-2-containing medium on days 3 and 7. Unless otherwise noted, each peptide stimulation condition was cultured in triplicate wells. PBMC were separated from whole blood using Ficoll-Paque Plus gradient centrifugation and were then either cryopreserved at -140C or used fresh. The QIAamp micro DNA kit was used to extract genomic DNA from the cultured CD4+ T cells. Findings and caveats that apply to the study as a whole: In healthy vaccine recipients, vaccine-induced clones were almost all SARS-CoV-2 mono-reactive, with only 1 of 255 being cross-reactive with common cold coronaviruses. The study was limited by a small number of convalescent patients and lacked early post-infection timepoints. Marked clonal contraction was observed in both infection-induced and vaccine-induced clones at late post-vaccination timepoints, consistent with waning T cell responses.

The TCR comes from a human donor who received a COVID-19 vaccine. Sequenced material: CD4+ T cells from PBMCs cultured without peptide, taken after COVID-19 vaccination. The sequence links TRBV6-5 to TRBJ1-6; 8 central bases correspond to TRBD1. The CDR3 is CASIGGQVRVSPLHF. The DNA sequence is TGTGCCAGCATAGGGGGACAGGTTAGGGTTTCACCCCTCCACTTT.